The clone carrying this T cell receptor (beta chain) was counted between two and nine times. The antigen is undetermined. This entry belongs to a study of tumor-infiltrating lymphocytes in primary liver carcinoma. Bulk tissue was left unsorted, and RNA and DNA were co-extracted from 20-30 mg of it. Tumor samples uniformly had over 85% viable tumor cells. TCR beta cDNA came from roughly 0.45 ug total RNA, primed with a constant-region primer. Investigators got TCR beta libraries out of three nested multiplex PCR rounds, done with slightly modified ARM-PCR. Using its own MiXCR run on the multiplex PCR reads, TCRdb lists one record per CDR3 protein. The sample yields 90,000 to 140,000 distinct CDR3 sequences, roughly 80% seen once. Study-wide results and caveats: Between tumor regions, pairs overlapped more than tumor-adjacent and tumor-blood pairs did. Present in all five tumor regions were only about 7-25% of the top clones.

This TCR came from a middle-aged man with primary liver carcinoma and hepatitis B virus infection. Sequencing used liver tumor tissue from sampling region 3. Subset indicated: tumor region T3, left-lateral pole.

This CDR3 reads CASTWSNEQFF. The CDR3, as DNA: TGTGCCAGTACCTGGAGCAATGAGCAGTTCTTC. The chain recombines TRBV12-3 or TRBV12-4 with TRBJ2-1, with D hard to call. This CDR3 comprises 11 residues. V lost 9 bases and J lost 6, with 9 bases in between.